This TCR beta chain was identified in a study of shared clonotypes between healthy human individuals. General study points: Sequencing depth was a factor that was expected to affect clonotype sharing among donors.

The donor population consisted of healthy HIV-negative adults with no recent acute infections or vaccinations. Investigators divided CD4+ cells into CD45RA+ naive and CD45RA-negative memory subsets. A note on this clone: What it binds is not known.

Produced via immunoSEQ multiplex PCR; TCRdb's table is partial and in-frame only. The data contain roughly 220,000 clones, approximately 65% of them seen just once; the ten biggest clones take up 8.5% to 14%. The CDR3 has 14 residues. CDR1 and CDR2 from the germline V gene are MGHDK and SYGVNS. Trimming stripped 6 bases from V and 5 bases from J, with 17 bases between. The chain is built from TRBV25-1 and TRBJ2-7; D possibly corresponds to TRBD1 (6 bases). The sequence came from a man younger than 40 in good health. The specimen was memory CD4+ T cells sorted from blood. Subset reported: CD45RA-negative fraction. The CDR3: CASREQGHFHEQYF. DNA of the CDR3: TGTGCCAGCAGGGAGCAGGGACATTTCCACGAGCAGTACTTC.